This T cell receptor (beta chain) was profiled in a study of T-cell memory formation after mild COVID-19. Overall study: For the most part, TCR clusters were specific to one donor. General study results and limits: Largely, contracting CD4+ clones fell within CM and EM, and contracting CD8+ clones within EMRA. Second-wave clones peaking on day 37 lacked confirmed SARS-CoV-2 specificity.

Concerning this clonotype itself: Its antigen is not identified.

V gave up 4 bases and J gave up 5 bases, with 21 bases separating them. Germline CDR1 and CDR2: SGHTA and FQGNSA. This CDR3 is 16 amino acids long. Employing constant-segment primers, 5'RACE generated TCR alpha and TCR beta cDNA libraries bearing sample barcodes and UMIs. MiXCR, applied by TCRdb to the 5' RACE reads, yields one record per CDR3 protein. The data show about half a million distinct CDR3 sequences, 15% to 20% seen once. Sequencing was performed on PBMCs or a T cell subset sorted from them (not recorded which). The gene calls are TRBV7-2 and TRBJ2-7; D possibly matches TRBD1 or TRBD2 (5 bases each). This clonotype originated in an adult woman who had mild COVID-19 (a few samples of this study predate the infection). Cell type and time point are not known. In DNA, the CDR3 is TGTGCCAGCAGCTCGGACCTAGCAAAGGGGCGGCACGAGCAGTACTTC. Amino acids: CASSSDLAKGRHEQYF.